Below are 7 T cell receptor beta chains sequenced from a single sample in a study of cytomegalovirus exposure and HLA in healthy donors. Primers included in the PCR were 60 Vbeta and 13 Jbeta primers. Libraries were prepared by immunoSEQ multiplex PCR; TCRdb keeps only in-frame clonotypes and omits some of them. There are tens of thousands of clones in the sample, with approximately 5.7% held by the top ten. What was sequenced was PBMCs. Receptors were obtained from a girl aged 5 to 17 in good health and CMV-seropositive.

The V and J genes are TRBV6-5 and TRBJ1-4; TRBD1 matches 10 bases. J lost 7 bases, V lost 5 bases, and 4 bases had no gene match. This CDR3 is 14 amino acids long. The germline V gene has CDR1 MNHEY and CDR2 SVGAGI. Here the CDR3 reads CASSDRGRGEKLFF. CDR3 in DNA: TGTGCCAGCAGTGACAGGGGGCGCGGTGAAAAACTGTTTTTT.

The V call is TRBV30, the J call TRBJ2-7; a possible D gene is TRBD1 (6 bases). Germline lookup yields CDR1 GTSNPN and CDR2 SVGIG (reference sequence). This CDR3 is 13 amino acids long. V gave up 6 bases and J gave up 2 bases, with 14 bases separating them. CDR3 DNA: TGTGCCTGTTTCAGGGGACCGGCCTACGAGCAGTACGTC. Amino acids: CACFRGPAYEQYV.

V gene TRBV6-5 combines with J gene TRBJ2-1, with TRBD2 matching over 8 bases. Germline V gene lookup returns CDR1 MNHEY and CDR2 SVGAGI. The CDR3 is 14 amino acids. Losses at the gene ends were 8 bases for V and 6 bases for J; bases not matched to a gene: 9. The CDR3 DNA is TGTGCCAGCTCCCCCCTAGCGGGCACCAATGAGCAGTTCTTC. Its translation is CASSPLAGTNEQFF.

The chain recombines TRBV4-3 with TRBJ1-2; D perhaps matches TRBD1 (5 bases). Germline lookup yields CDR1 LGHNA and CDR2 YSLEER. Between the trimmed V and J ends, which lost 0 bases and 6 bases, there was a span of 17 bases. CDR3 length: 16 amino acids. CDR3 loop: CASSQDLDFGGNGYTF. DNA for the CDR3: TGCGCCAGCAGCCAAGATCTGGATTTCGGGGGGAATGGCTACACCTTC.

The chain employs TRBV5-4 and TRBJ1-1; D is possibly TRBD1 (5 bases). This CDR3 comprises 13 residues. In germline, CDR1 is SGHNT, CDR2 YYREEE (reference sequence). V was shortened by 2 bases and J by 2 bases, with 7 bases between the two germline ends. This CDR3 reads CASSFGANTEAFF. The CDR3 nucleotides are TGTGCCAGCAGCTTTGGGGCTAACACTGAAGCTTTCTTT.

CDR3 loop: CASSEQEEGISGNTIYF. The CDR3 DNA sequence: TGTGCCAGCAGCGAACAAGAGGAGGGTATCTCTGGAAACACCATATATTTT. This chain connects TRBV4-2 to TRBJ1-3; D is ambiguous. Germline V gene lookup returns CDR1 LGHNA and CDR2 YNFKEQ. Trimming pared 5 bases from V and 0 bases from J, leaving 17 bases between. CDR3 length: 17 amino acids.

The chain is built from TRBV29-1 and TRBJ2-2, with D tentatively TRBD1 (5 bases). Germline CDR1 is SQVTM and CDR2 is ANQGSEA. V gave up 5 bases and J gave up 0 bases, with 16 bases separating them. CDR3 length: 16 amino acids. For the CDR3, the DNA is TGCAGCGTTCTTCCGACAGAAACATCGAACACCGGGGAGCTGTTTTTT. This codes for CSVLPTETSNTGELFF.